This TCR beta chain was sequenced for a study of blood T cells in healthy people across ages. This clonotype was seen ten or more times. Its target is not known. CDR3 length equals 14 residues. Trimming at V came to 6 bases and at J to 5 bases, leaving 7 bases not matched to a gene. Germline V lookup: CDR1 SSHAT, CDR2 FNYEAQ (reference sequence). Study-wide points: Unsorted PBMCs ruled out conclusive naive versus antigen-experienced comparison.

A second PCR, run for about 7 to 11 cycles, used a sample-barcoded 5' primer plus a J-beta primer mix. TCRdb itself ran the 5' RACE reads through MiXCR, one entry per CDR3 protein. The sample shows about 970,000 distinct CDR3 sequences, approximately 50% of them seen only once. This sequence originates from a woman aged 60 to 75 in good health. The sequencing input was blood. The gene calls are TRBV7-7 and TRBJ2-5; TRBD1 matches 9 bases. Here the CDR3 DNA reads TGTGCCAGCAGTCCCAGCGGACAGGGGGAGACCCAGTACTTC. Translated: CASSPSGQGETQYF. The full variable domain, rest sourced from reference TRBV7-7 and TRBJ2-5, is GAGVSQSPRYKVTKRGQDVTLRCDPISSHATLYWYQQALGQGPEFLTYFNYEAQPDKSGLPSDRFSAERPEGSISTLTIQRTEQRDSAMYRCASSPSGQGETQYFGPGTRLLVL.